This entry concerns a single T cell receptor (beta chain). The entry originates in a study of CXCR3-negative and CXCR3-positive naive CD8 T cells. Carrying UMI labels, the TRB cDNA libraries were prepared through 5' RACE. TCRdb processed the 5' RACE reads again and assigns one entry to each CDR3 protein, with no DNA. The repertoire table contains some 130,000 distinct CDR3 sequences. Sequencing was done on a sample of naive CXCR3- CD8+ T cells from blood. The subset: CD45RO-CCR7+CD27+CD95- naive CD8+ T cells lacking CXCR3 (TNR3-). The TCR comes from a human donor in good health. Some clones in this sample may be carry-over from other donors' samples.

This chain's CDR3 is CASSLPTARAAGELFF. This rearrangement joins TRBV7-9 to TRBJ2-2; the TCRdb D gene call, TRBD2, has no DNA to confirm it. This CDR3 is built from 16 residues. CDR1 and CDR2 from the germline V gene are SEHNR and FQNEAQ (reference sequence).